The 13 T cell receptor gamma chains below come from one sample, sequenced in a study of gamma-delta chains in newborns, infants, children. TCRdb reprocessed the reads through CATT. The sample contains 4,000 or so gamma-chain clones, about 56% of which appear only once. The sequenced material came from blood. Every receptor here comes from a child who was a newborn, infant or young child, either healthy, febrile or measles-vaccinated (not recorded which).

The chain employs TRGV2 and TRGJ1 or TRGJ2. The J gene is not listed in TCRdb, so it was assigned here from a DNA match to germline. Germline V lookup: CDR1 EGSNGY, CDR2 YDSYNSKV. This CDR3 spans 12 amino acids. The ends lost 0 bases at V and 11 bases at J; junction bases unmatched: 7. The chain's CDR3 is CATWDGCGEKLF. CDR3 DNA sequence: TGTGCCACCTGGGACGGGTGTGGGGAGAAACTCTTT.

The chain combines TRGV4 with TRGJ1 or TRGJ2. TCRdb gives no J gene; it was assigned here by matching the DNA to germline. The V and J ends lost 1 base and 2 bases, in that order; junction bases with no gene match: 5. The CDR3 runs 14 residues. Germline V CDR1 and CDR2: EGSTGY, YDSYTSSV. The CDR3 is CATWDGPYYYKKLF. CDR3 bases: TGTGCCACCTGGGATGGCCCCTATTATTATAAGAAACTCTTT.

This CDR3 is CATWDRRAGHYKKLF. In DNA, the CDR3 is TGTGCCACCTGGGACAGGCGGGCAGGTCATTATAAGAAACTCTTT. The chain combines TRGV5 with TRGJ1 or TRGJ2. No J gene was available from TCRdb, and it was assigned here by a germline match of the DNA. CDR1 is VINAFY and CDR2 is YDVSNSKD in the germline V gene. The CDR3 length is 15 residues. V dropped 0 bases and J dropped 5; count of bases not matched to a gene: 10.

The chain recombines TRGV9 with TRGJ1 or TRGJ2. In the absence of a J gene in TCRdb, the DNA was matched to germline to assign it here. CDR3 size: 13 residues. V was pared by 2 bases and J by 8 bases, with 9 bases of the junction left unmatched. Germline loops: CDR1 GITISATS, CDR2 ISYDGTV (reference sequence). The CDR3 DNA follows: TGTGCCTTGTGGGAGGCCCGGTATCATAAGAAACTCTTT. Translated, it gives CALWEARYHKKLF.

This chain connects TRGV3 to TRGJ1 or TRGJ2. TCRdb leaves out the J gene; it was filled in here by matching the DNA to germline. CDR3 length: 11 amino acids. J was trimmed by 8 bases and V by 2 bases; bases with no gene match: 3. Germline-derived CDR1 and CDR2 are VTNTFY and YDVSTARD (reference sequence). CDR3 nucleotide sequence: TGTGCCACCTGGGACACAAATAAGAAACTCTTT. Residues: CATWDTNKKLF.

The rearrangement joins TRGV9 to TRGJ1 or TRGJ2. Here the J gene came from matching the DNA to germline, since TCRdb omits it. The CDR3 is 13 amino acids. Trimming removed 3 bases from V and 3 bases from J; junction bases left unmatched: 5. Germline CDR1 GITISATS, CDR2 ISYDGTV (reference sequence). DNA of the CDR3: TGTGCCTTGTGGGAGTCCCCTTATTATAAGAAACTCTTT. Its translation: CALWESPYYKKLF.

About this clone itself: The same CDR3 also results from other DNA sequences found in this sample. The chain couples TRGV9 to TRGJP. TCRdb carries no J gene annotation; the J gene was assigned here by matching the DNA with germline. V lost 5 bases to trimming and J lost 4 bases; unmatched junction nucleotides: 2. In germline, CDR1 is GITISATS, CDR2 ISYDGTV (reference sequence). There are 15 residues in the CDR3. The CDR3 protein is CALWGQELGKKIKVF. The DNA for the CDR3 is TGTGCCTTGTGGGGACAAGAGTTGGGCAAAAAAATCAAGGTATTT.

This clone occurred once. The chain recombines TRGV2 with TRGJP2. The J gene comes from matching the DNA to germline here; TCRdb lacks it. The CDR3 spans 13 residues. Germline values: CDR1 EGSNGY, CDR2 YDSYNSKV. V trimming: 0 bases; J trimming: 11 bases; junction bases outside the gene matches: 6. The CDR3 here is CATWDGPWWIKTF. CDR3 DNA sequence: TGTGCCACCTGGGACGGGCCGTGGTGGATCAAGACGTTT.

The chain has TRGV9 and TRGJ1 or TRGJ2. TCRdb leaves out the J gene; it was filled in here by matching the DNA to germline. V lost 1 base to trimming and J lost 0 bases; unmatched junction nucleotides: 3. Germline values: CDR1 GITISATS, CDR2 ISYDGTV (reference sequence). The CDR3 extends over 14 amino acids. The CDR3 region is CALWEVPNYYKKLF. CDR3 bases: TGTGCCTTGTGGGAGGTCCCGAATTATTATAAGAAACTCTTT.

With respect to this clone: Other DNA sequences in this sample translate to the same CDR3. The chain couples TRGV2 to TRGJ1 or TRGJ2. Here the J gene came from matching the DNA to germline, since TCRdb omits it. CDR3 length: 14 amino acids. Germline loops: CDR1 EGSNGY, CDR2 YDSYNSKV. Trimming at V came to 1 base and at J to 2 bases, leaving 5 bases not matched to a gene. The DNA for the CDR3 is TGTGCCACCTGGGACGGACCGGATTATTATAAGAAACTCTTT. Translated, it gives CATWDGPDYYKKLF.

The chain has TRGV4 and TRGJP. The J gene, missing from TCRdb, was assigned here through DNA to germline matching. The CDR3 sequence is 16 residues long. CDR1 and CDR2 from the germline V gene are EGSTGY and YDSYTSSV. The J segment lost 7 bases and the V segment lost 4 bases, leaving 7 bases of the junction unmatched. CDR3 residues: CATWEHRELGKKIKVF. The CDR3 nucleotides are TGTGCCACCTGGGAGCATCGGGAGTTGGGCAAAAAAATCAAGGTATTT.

The chain joins TRGV9 to TRGJP2. TCRdb supplies no J gene; here it was assigned by aligning the nucleotide sequence to germline. Trimming cost V 2 bases and J 11 bases; bases outside gene matches: 2. From germline, CDR1 is GITISATS and CDR2 ISYDGTV (reference sequence). The length of the CDR3 is 11 residues. CDR3 loop: CALWEGWIKTF. DNA of the CDR3: TGTGCCTTGTGGGAGGGATGGATCAAGACGTTT.

A note on this clone: Within the sample, other DNA sequences also encode this same CDR3. V gene TRGV9 combines with J gene TRGJP. TCRdb supplies no J gene; here it was assigned by aligning the nucleotide sequence to germline. With 0 bases clipped from V and 7 bases from J, the junction kept 3 bases outside the gene matches. The CDR3 spans 16 residues. Germline V gives CDR1 GITISATS, CDR2 ISYDGTV (reference sequence). The CDR3 region is CALWEVLELGKKIKVF. For the CDR3, the DNA is TGTGCCTTGTGGGAGGTGCTTGAGTTGGGCAAAAAAATCAAGGTATTT.